This is a list of T cell receptor beta chains from one sample in a study of cytomegalovirus exposure and HLA in healthy donors. Sequenced by immunoSEQ multiplex PCR; TCRdb stores in-frame clones only, minus some. The table records 130,000 or so clones, roughly 74% of them present only once. Sequenced: PBMCs. Receptor source: a man aged 40-50 years in good health and CMV-seropositive. The CDR3 runs from the conserved cysteine through the conserved F or W. D genes are given only for firm matches. Not all rows give a size; the values are once, few, many and, for expanded clones, a class.

V,D,J,size,CDR3,DNA
TRBV18,TRBD2,TRBJ2-1,few,CASSPPSGGHNEQFF,TGTGCCAGCTCCCCCCCTAGCGGGGGCCACAATGAGCAGTTCTTC
TRBV7-6,NA,TRBJ2-1,once,CASSLVVAASSYNEQFF,TGTGCCAGCAGCTTAGTTGTAGCGGCATCATCCTACAATGAGCAGTTCTTC
TRBV15,TRBD1,TRBJ2-2,NA,CATSKTGDPNTGELFF,TGTGCCACCAGCAAAACAGGGGACCCGAACACCGGGGAGCTGTTTTTT
TRBV28,NA,TRBJ1-3,NA,CASSFVSSGNTIYF,TGTGCCAGCAGTTTCGTCAGCTCTGGAAACACCATATATTTT
TRBV4-1,NA,TRBJ2-2,NA,CASSQGLERGHANTGELFF,TGCGCCAGCAGCCAAGGCCTTGAGAGAGGGCACGCGAACACCGGGGAGCTGTTTTTT
TRBV28,NA,TRBJ2-7,NA,CASTAGDFYEQYF,TGTGCCAGCACTGCGGGTGATTTCTACGAGCAGTACTTC
TRBV19,NA,TRBJ1-5,NA,CASSIQRNQPQHF,TGTGCCAGTAGTATCCAGAGGAATCAGCCCCAGCATTTT
TRBV6-5,TRBD1,TRBJ2-7,many,CASRTPGQWNEQYF,TGTGCCAGCAGGACCCCGGGACAGTGGAACGAGCAGTACTTC
TRBV28,NA,TRBJ1-1,NA,CASSLGGGLGSTEAFF,TGTGCCAGCAGTCTCGGTGGGGGGTTGGGGAGCACTGAAGCTTTCTTT
TRBV7-6,NA,TRBJ2-1,few,CASSSAPGHPYNEQFF,TGTGCCAGCAGCTCCGCCCCGGGACACCCTTACAATGAGCAGTTCTTC
TRBV27,NA,TRBJ1-2,NA,CASSLREGLSYTF,TGTGCCAGCTCATTAAGGGAGGGGCTCAGCTACACCTTC
TRBV6-1,TRBD2,TRBJ2-7,NA,CASSEAGLDEQYF,TGTGCCAGCAGTGAAGCGGGACTAGACGAGCAGTACTTC
TRBV7-2,NA,TRBJ1-1,few,CASSTLLETEAFF,TGTGCCAGCAGCACACTATTAGAGACTGAAGCTTTCTTT
TRBV6-5,TRBD1,TRBJ2-5,NA,CASSSGQGARETQYF,TGTGCCAGCAGTTCTGGACAGGGGGCGCGGGAGACCCAGTACTTC
TRBV11-2,NA,TRBJ1-5,NA,CASSLGTGIQPQHF,TGTGCCAGCAGCTTAGGAACTGGTATCCAGCCCCAGCATTTT
TRBV7-9,TRBD1,TRBJ1-1,NA,CASSWTGEGTEAFF,TGTGCCAGCAGCTGGACAGGGGAGGGCACTGAAGCTTTCTTT
TRBV11-2,NA,TRBJ2-2,NA,CASSATANTGELFF,TGTGCCAGCAGCGCCACAGCGAACACCGGGGAGCTGTTTTTT
TRBV28,NA,TRBJ2-1,NA,CASSGHGAAFNEQFF,TGTGCCAGCAGTGGCCATGGAGCGGCCTTCAATGAGCAGTTCTTC
TRBV28,TRBD1,TRBJ1-1,once,CASSWTGGGRDTEAFF,TGTGCCAGCAGTTGGACAGGGGGCGGAAGGGACACTGAAGCTTTCTTT
TRBV27,TRBD1,TRBJ1-1,few,CASRPLDRGAAFF,TGTGCCAGCAGGCCCCTCGACAGGGGTGCGGCTTTCTTT
TRBV4-2,TRBD2,TRBJ2-7,few,CASSQGSGGRGEQYF,TGTGCCAGCAGCCAAGGGAGCGGGGGCCGGGGCGAGCAGTACTTC
TRBV4-2,TRBD2,TRBJ2-2,few,CASSREAGGRTGELFF,TGTGCCAGCAGCCGAGAAGCGGGAGGACGAACTGGGGAGCTGTTTTTT
TRBV6-7,TRBD1,TRBJ2-5,NA,CASSSNPIGQGDQETQYF,TGTGCCAGCAGTTCTAACCCTATCGGACAGGGGGATCAAGAGACCCAGTACTTC
TRBV18,NA,TRBJ2-7,NA,CASSLRSSYEQYF,TGTGCCAGCTCACTCCGGTCCTCCTACGAGCAGTACTTC
TRBV7-2,NA,TRBJ1-1,NA,CASSLDVRGRAFF,TGTGCCAGCAGCTTAGATGTCAGGGGACGAGCTTTCTTT
TRBV19,TRBD1,TRBJ2-4,once,CASSTSGQTIAKNIQYF,TGTGCCAGTAGTACCTCGGGACAGACCATAGCCAAAAACATTCAGTACTTC
TRBV6-1,TRBD1,TRBJ1-5,few,CASSETGTGALPQHF,TGTGCCAGCAGTGAAACCGGGACAGGGGCGCTGCCCCAGCATTTT
TRBV5-1,TRBD2,TRBJ2-5,NA,CASSGGTSGETQYF,TGCGCCAGCAGCGGCGGGACTAGCGGGGAGACCCAGTACTTC
TRBV5-1,NA,TRBJ2-5,NA,CASSLGQGPQETQYF,TGCGCCAGCAGCTTAGGGCAGGGTCCCCAAGAGACCCAGTACTTC
TRBV2,TRBD2,TRBJ2-1,NA,CASSSQRGARNEQFF,TGTGCCAGCAGTTCCCAGCGGGGGGCGCGCAATGAGCAGTTCTTC
TRBV5-1,TRBD1,TRBJ1-1,NA,CASSPGNRGKTEAFF,TGCGCCAGCAGCCCGGGGAACAGGGGAAAGACTGAAGCTTTCTTT
TRBV28,NA,TRBJ2-1,NA,CASSAPYRVYDNEQFF,TGTGCCAGCAGTGCCCCCTACAGGGTTTATGACAATGAGCAGTTCTTC
TRBV9,NA,TRBJ1-2,NA,CASSERGVPF,TGTGCCAGCAGCGAACGGGGAGTCCCTTTC
TRBV2,NA,TRBJ2-2,NA,CASRPLARSTGELFF,TGTGCCAGCCGCCCCCTCGCTAGGTCCACCGGGGAGCTGTTTTTT
TRBV7-9,NA,TRBJ2-3,NA,CASSLPADTQYF,TGTGCCAGCAGCCTCCCGGCAGATACGCAGTATTTT
TRBV27,TRBD1,TRBJ1-2,few,CASSGTGLGYTF,TGTGCCAGCAGTGGGACAGGGTTGGGCTACACCTTC
TRBV6-1,TRBD2,TRBJ2-6,NA,CASSEPGTSGSGSGANVLTF,TGTGCCAGCAGTGAACCCGGGACTAGCGGGAGCGGCTCTGGGGCCAACGTCCTGACTTTC
TRBV2,NA,TRBJ1-3,few,CASSVVSSGNTIYF,TGTGCCAGCAGTGTTGTCAGCTCTGGAAACACCATATATTTT
TRBV7-2,TRBD1,TRBJ2-7,once,CASSLRRGQGSKSYEQYF,TGTGCCAGCAGCTTAAGAAGGGGACAGGGATCTAAGTCCTACGAGCAGTACTTC
TRBV9,TRBD1,TRBJ1-5,NA,CASSARTPAQGGRNQPQHF,TGTGCCAGCAGCGCTAGGACCCCAGCCCAGGGGGGAAGAAATCAGCCCCAGCATTTT
TRBV7-2,NA,TRBJ1-2,NA,CASSPTQGSYGYTF,TGTGCCAGCAGCCCAACGCAGGGATCCTATGGCTACACCTTC
TRBV10-3,NA,TRBJ2-7,NA,CASTLGGTGSYEQYF,TGTGCCAGCACCCTGGGAGGGACAGGCTCCTACGAGCAGTACTTC
TRBV7-8,NA,TRBJ1-3,NA,CASSPRRGDTNTIYF,TGTGCCAGCAGTCCAAGACGGGGGGACACGAACACCATATATTTT
TRBV7-8,NA,TRBJ2-5,NA,CASSLAWIPAGASETQYF,TGTGCCAGCAGCTTAGCGTGGATCCCGGCAGGGGCTAGTGAGACCCAGTACTTC
TRBV7-9,TRBD1,TRBJ1-1,NA,CASSAVTGENTEAFF,TGTGCCAGCAGCGCGGTGACAGGGGAGAACACTGAAGCTTTCTTT
TRBV28,TRBD1,TRBJ1-2,NA,CASSFRDRNYGYTF,TGTGCCAGCAGTTTTAGGGACAGAAACTATGGCTACACCTTC
TRBV19,NA,TRBJ1-1,NA,CATWNTEAFF,TGTGCCACTTGGAACACTGAAGCTTTCTTT
TRBV5-6,TRBD1,TRBJ1-1,NA,CASSLAGTGLNTEAFF,TGTGCCAGCAGCTTGGCCGGGACAGGGCTGAACACTGAAGCTTTCTTT
TRBV5-1,TRBD2,TRBJ2-5,NA,CASSLASGGEKTQYF,TGCGCCAGCAGCTTGGCTAGCGGGGGCGAAAAGACCCAGTACTTC
TRBV11-1,TRBD2,TRBJ2-5,NA,CASSPLTSGSEETQYF,TGTGCCAGCAGCCCCCTGACTAGCGGGAGTGAAGAGACCCAGTACTTC
TRBV5-1,TRBD2,TRBJ2-3,NA,CASSFWGGRARTDTQYF,TGCGCCAGCAGCTTTTGGGGCGGGAGGGCCCGGACAGATACGCAGTATTTT
TRBV2,NA,TRBJ1-5,NA,CASRTGSFNQPQHF,TGTGCCAGCAGGACAGGTTCTTTCAATCAGCCCCAGCATTTT
TRBV7-9,NA,TRBJ2-1,NA,CASSFLNGNEQFF,TGTGCCAGCAGCTTCTTAAACGGGAATGAGCAGTTCTTC